What follows describes a single T cell receptor (beta chain). The sample is drawn from a study of T cell changes during pregnancy in multiple sclerosis. CDR3 length equals 18 residues. Trimming shortened V by 0 bases and J by 2 bases, and 22 bases separated the two germline ends. In germline, CDR1 is GTSNPN, CDR2 SVGIG (reference sequence). Sequencing used immunoSEQ multiplex PCR; TCRdb keeps in-frame clones, though not all of them. This repertoire shows roughly 53,000 clones, 92% found once; its top ten account for about 0.41%. The specimen comprised CD4+ T cells from peripheral blood mononuclear cells, sampled in the second trimester of pregnancy. This clonotype originated in a female donor in good health, enrolled as a control in a pregnancy study. The V gene is TRBV30, the J gene TRBJ1-2; D might be TRBD1 (5 bases). The CDR3 loop reads CAWSVFRQGIKSNYGYTF. CDR3 bases: TGTGCCTGGAGTGTATTTCGGCAGGGAATTAAGTCGAACTATGGCTACACCTTC.